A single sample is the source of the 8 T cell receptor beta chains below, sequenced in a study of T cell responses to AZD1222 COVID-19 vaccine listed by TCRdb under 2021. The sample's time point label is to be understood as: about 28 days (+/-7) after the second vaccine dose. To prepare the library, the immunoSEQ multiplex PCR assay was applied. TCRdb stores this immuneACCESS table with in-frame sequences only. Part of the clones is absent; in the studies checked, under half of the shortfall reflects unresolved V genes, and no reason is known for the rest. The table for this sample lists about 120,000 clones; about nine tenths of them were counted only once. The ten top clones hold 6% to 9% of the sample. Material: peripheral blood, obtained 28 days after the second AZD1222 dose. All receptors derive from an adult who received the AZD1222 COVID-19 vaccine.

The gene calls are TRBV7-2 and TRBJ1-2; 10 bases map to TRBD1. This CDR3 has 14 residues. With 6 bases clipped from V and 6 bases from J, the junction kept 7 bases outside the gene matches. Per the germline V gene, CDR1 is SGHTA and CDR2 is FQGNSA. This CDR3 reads CASRPMDRGNGYTF. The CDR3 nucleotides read TGTGCCAGCAGACCGATGGACAGGGGGAATGGCTACACCTTC.

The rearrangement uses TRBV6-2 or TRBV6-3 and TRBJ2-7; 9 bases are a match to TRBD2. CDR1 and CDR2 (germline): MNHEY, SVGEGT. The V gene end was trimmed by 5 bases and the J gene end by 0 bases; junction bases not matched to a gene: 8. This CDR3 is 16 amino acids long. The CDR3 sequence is CASSPGLAAYSYEQYF. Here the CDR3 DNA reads TGTGCCAGCAGTCCGGGACTAGCCGCTTACTCCTACGAGCAGTACTTC.

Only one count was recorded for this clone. This chain's CDR3 is CASSSRGPVTYEQYF. The CDR3 region has the DNA TGTGCCAGCAGTTCCCGGGGGCCGGTAACCTACGAGCAGTACTTC. J is TRBJ2-7 and V is TRBV6-2 or TRBV6-3, with D possibly called TRBD1 or TRBD2 (6 bases each). The CDR3 is 15 residues long. In germline, CDR1 is MNHEY, CDR2 SVGEGT. V lost 4 bases, J lost 2 bases, and 15 bases lay in between.

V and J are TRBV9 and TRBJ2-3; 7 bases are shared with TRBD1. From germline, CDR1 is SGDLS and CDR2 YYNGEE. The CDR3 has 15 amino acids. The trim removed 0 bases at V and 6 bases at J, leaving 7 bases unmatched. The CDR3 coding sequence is TGTGCCAGCAGCGTAGTGCAGGGCAGGGGGGATACGCAGTATTTT. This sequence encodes CASSVVQGRGDTQYF.

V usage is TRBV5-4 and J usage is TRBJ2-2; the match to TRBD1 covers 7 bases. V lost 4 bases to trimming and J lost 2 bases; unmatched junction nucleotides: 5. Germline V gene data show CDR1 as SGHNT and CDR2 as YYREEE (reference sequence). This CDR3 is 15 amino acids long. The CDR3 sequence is CASSPGQSNTGELFF. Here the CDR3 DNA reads TGTGCCAGCAGCCCGGGACAGAGTAACACCGGGGAGCTGTTTTTT.

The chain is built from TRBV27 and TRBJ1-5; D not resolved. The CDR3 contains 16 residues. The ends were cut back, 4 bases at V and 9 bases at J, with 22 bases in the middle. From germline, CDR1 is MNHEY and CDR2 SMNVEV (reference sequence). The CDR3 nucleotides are TGTGCCAGCAGTTCGACATCTAACGGCCTGCAACGGCCCCAGCATTTT. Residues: CASSSTSNGLQRPQHF.

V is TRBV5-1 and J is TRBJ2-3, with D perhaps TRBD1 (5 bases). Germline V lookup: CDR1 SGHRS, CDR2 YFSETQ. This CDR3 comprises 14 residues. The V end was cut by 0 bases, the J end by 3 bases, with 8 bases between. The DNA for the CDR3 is TGCGCCAGCAGCTTGGTCCAGGGAACAGATACGCAGTATTTT. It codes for CASSLVQGTDTQYF.

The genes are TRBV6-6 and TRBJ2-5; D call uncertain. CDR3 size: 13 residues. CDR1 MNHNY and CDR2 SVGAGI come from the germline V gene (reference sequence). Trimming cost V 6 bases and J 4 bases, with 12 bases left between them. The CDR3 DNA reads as TGTGCCAGCAGCCCCGTGAGTGGAGAGACCCAGTACTTC. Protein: CASSPVSGETQYF.